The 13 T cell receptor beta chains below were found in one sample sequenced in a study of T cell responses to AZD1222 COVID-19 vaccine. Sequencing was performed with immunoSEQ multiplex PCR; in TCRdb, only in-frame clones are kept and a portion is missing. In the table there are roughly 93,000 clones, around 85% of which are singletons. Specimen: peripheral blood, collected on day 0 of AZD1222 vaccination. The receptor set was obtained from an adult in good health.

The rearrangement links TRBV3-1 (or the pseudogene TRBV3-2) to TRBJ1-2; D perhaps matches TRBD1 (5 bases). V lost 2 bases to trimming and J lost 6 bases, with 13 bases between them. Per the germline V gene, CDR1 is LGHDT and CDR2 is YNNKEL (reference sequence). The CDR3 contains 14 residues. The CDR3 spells CASSQPPQVNGYTF. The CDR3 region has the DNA TGTGCCAGCAGCCAACCACCACAGGTTAATGGCTACACCTTC.

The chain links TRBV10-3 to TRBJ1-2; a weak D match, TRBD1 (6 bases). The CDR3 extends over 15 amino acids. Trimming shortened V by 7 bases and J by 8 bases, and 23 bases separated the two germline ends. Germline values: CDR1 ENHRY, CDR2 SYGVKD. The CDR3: CAITPADSRFIGYTF. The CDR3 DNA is TGTGCCATCACCCCCGCGGACAGTCGTTTCATAGGCTACACCTTC.

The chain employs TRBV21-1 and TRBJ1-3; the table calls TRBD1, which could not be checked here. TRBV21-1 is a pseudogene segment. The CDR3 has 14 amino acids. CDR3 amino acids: CASSVTGFGNTIYF. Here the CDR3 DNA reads TGTGCCAGCAGCGTAACAGGGTTCGGAAACACCATATATTTT.

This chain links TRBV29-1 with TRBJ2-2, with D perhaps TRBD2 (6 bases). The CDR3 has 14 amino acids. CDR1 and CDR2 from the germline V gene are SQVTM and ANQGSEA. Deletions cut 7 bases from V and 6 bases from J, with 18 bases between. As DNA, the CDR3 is TGCAGCGCCAGGGACTTGGAATATGCCGGGGAGCTGTTTTTT. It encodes CSARDLEYAGELFF.

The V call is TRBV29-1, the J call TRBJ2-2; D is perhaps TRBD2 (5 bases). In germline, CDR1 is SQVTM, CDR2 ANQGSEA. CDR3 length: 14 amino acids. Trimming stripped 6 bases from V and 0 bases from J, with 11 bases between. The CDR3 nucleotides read TGCAGCGTACCGGGCGGGTCGAACACCGGGGAGCTGTTTTTT. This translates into CSVPGGSNTGELFF.

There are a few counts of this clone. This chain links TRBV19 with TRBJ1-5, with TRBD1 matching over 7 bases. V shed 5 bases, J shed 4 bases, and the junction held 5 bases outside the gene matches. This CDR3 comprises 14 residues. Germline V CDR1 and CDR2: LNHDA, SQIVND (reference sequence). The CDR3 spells CASSPGQKNQPQHF. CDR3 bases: TGTGCCAGTAGTCCGGGACAGAAAAATCAGCCCCAGCATTTT.

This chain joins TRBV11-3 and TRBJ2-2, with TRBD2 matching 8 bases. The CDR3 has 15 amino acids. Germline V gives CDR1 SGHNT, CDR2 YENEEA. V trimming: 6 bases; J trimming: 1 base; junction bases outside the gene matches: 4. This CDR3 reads CASRQTSVNTGELFF. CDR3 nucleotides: TGTGCCAGCAGACAGACTAGCGTGAACACCGGGGAGCTGTTTTTT.

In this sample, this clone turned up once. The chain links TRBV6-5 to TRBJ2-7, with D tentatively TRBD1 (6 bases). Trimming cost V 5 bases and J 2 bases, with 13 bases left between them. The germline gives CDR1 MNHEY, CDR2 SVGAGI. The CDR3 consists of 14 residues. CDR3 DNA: TGTGCCAGCAGTCGACCGGGACAAGCCTACGAGCAGTACTTC. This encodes CASSRPGQAYEQYF.

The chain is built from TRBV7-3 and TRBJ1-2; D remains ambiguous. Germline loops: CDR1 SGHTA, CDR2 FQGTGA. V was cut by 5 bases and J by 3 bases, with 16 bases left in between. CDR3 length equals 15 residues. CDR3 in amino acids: CASSSGPGDHYGYTF. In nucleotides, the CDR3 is TGTGCCAGCAGCAGCGGCCCGGGAGACCACTATGGCTACACCTTC.

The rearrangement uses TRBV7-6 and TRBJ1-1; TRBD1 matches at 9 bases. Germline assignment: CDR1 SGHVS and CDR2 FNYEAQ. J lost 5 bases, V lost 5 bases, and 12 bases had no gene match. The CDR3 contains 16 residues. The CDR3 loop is CASSQTWDRATTEAFF. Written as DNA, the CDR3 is TGTGCCAGCAGCCAAACCTGGGACAGGGCAACGACTGAAGCTTTCTTT. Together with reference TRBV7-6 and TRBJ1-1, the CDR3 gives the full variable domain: GAGVSQSPRYKVTKRGQDVALRCDPISGHVSLYWYRQALGQGPEFLTYFNYEAQQDKSGLPNDRFSAERPEGSISTLTIQRTEQRDSAMYRCASSQTWDRATTEAFFGQGTRLTVV.

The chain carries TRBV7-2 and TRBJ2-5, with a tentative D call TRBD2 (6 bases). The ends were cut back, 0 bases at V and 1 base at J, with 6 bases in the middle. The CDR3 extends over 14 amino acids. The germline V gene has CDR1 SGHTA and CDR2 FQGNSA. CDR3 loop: CASSLASGQETQYF. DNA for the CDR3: TGTGCCAGCAGCTTAGCTAGCGGCCAAGAGACCCAGTACTTC.

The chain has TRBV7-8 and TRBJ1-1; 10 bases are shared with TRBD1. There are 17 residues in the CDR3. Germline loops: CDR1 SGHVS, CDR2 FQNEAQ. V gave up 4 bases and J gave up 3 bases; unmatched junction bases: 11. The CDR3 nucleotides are TGTGCCAGCAGCTCTGGGACAGGGGCCTGGTTTGACACTGAAGCTTTCTTT. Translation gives CASSSGTGAWFDTEAFF.

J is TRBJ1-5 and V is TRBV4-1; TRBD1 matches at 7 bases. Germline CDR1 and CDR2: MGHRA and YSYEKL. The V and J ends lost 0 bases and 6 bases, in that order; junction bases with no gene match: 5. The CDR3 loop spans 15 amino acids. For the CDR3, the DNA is TGCGCCAGCAGCCAAGATGTTACAGGGGTTCAGCCCCAGCATTTT. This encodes CASSQDVTGVQPQHF.